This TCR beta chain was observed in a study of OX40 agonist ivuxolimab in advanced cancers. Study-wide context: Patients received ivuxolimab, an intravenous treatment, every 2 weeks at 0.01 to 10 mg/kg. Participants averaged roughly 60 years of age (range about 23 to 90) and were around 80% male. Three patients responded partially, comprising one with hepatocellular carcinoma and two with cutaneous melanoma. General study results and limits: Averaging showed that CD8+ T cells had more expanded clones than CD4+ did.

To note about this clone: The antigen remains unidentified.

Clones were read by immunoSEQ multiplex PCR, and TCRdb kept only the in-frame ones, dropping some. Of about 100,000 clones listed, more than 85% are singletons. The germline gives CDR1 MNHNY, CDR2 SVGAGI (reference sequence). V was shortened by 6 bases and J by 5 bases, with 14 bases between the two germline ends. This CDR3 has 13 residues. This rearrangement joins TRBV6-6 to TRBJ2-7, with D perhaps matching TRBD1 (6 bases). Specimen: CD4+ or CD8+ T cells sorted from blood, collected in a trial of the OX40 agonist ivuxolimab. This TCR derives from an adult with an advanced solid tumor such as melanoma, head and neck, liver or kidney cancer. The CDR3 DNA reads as TGTGCCAGCAGCCCGACAGACAGGCACGAGCAGTACTTC. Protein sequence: CASSPTDRHEQYF.